A single sample is the source of the 32 T cell receptor beta chains below, sequenced in a study of long-term antiretroviral therapy in people with HIV (dated by TCRdb to between 2021 and 2024). The immunoSEQ hsTCRB v3.0 assay was used at survey level resolution to sequence the TRB variable region. The table was pulled from immuneACCESS by TCRdb, which kept in-frame rearrangements only. Such tables lose some clones; where checked, under half of the loss comes from unresolved V genes, and the rest has no known cause. Here the sample has 25,000 to 35,000 clones; roughly nine tenths occur a single time. The ten largest account for almost 7.5% of the sample. Sequences were derived from unsorted PBMCs, sampled about 5 years before starting antiretroviral therapy. These receptors came from a middle-aged man with HIV.

This chain connects TRBV5-6 to TRBJ1-1, with TRBD1 matching over 7 bases. V lost 0 bases to trimming and J lost 2 bases; unmatched junction nucleotides: 7. CDR1 is SGHDT and CDR2 is YYEEEE in the germline V gene. This CDR3 is built from 16 residues. The CDR3 sequence: CASSLGRGVVNTEAFF. The CDR3, as DNA: TGTGCCAGCAGCTTGGGCAGGGGGGTGGTAAACACTGAAGCTTTCTTT.

The chain joins TRBV5-1 to TRBJ1-3, with D unclear. The V gene's germline CDR1 is SGHRS and CDR2 YFSETQ. This CDR3 is 15 amino acids long. V was clipped by 0 bases and J by 0 bases, with 7 bases between them. DNA for the CDR3: TGCGCCAGCAGCTTGGGACAATACTCTGGAAACACCATATATTTT. Translation gives CASSLGQYSGNTIYF.

CDR3 DNA sequence: TGTGCCAGCAGGGATACCGGGACAGACCTTAATAGCAATCAGCCCCAGCATTTT. It specifies CASRDTGTDLNSNQPQHF. V gene TRBV9 combines with J gene TRBJ1-5; 7 nucleotides align to TRBD1. Germline-derived CDR1 and CDR2 are SGDLS and YYNGEE. The CDR3 runs 18 residues. J was trimmed by 0 bases and V by 5 bases; bases with no gene match: 14.

In this sample, this clone turned up a few times. The chain is built from TRBV2 and TRBJ1-2; D gene unclear. Germline V lookup: CDR1 SNHLY, CDR2 FYNNEI. The CDR3 loop spans 12 amino acids. V gave up 1 base and J gave up 4 bases, with 4 bases separating them. The CDR3 coding sequence is TGTGCCAGCAGTGAAGGGGGCTATGGCTACACCTTC. Translation: CASSEGGYGYTF.

The chain is built from TRBV23-1 and TRBJ2-3; perhaps TRBD1 as D (6 bases). TRBV23-1 is noted as an ORF with a role that remains uncertain. Trimming removed 1 base at V and 2 bases at J, with 16 bases between. The CDR3 covers 17 residues. The CDR3 sequence: CASSQWQGHSPTDTQYF. The CDR3 nucleotides are TGCGCCAGCAGTCAATGGCAGGGGCATTCCCCCACAGATACGCAGTATTTT.

The chain joins TRBV9 to TRBJ1-1; D perhaps matches TRBD1 (6 bases). V lost 2 bases, J lost 5 bases, and 13 bases lay in between. CDR1 is SGDLS and CDR2 is YYNGEE in the germline V gene. This CDR3 has 14 residues. The CDR3 DNA is TGTGCCAGCAGCGTTACAGGGACGAGGACTGAAGCTTTCTTT. Encoded protein: CASSVTGTRTEAFF.

The chain links TRBV29-1 to TRBJ1-2; D is possibly TRBD1 (5 bases). The CDR3 length is 11 residues. Germline CDR1 is SQVTM and CDR2 is ANQGSEA. Trimming shortened V by 7 bases and J by 7 bases, and 13 bases separated the two germline ends. The CDR3 region is CSAVGESGYTF. In DNA form, the CDR3 reads TGCAGCGCAGTGGGGGAATCTGGCTACACCTTC.

V and J are TRBV18 and TRBJ1-5, with 8 bases aligning to TRBD1. The CDR3 has 14 residues. J was trimmed by 3 bases and V by 6 bases; bases with no gene match: 4. Germline assignment: CDR1 KGHSH and CDR2 LQKENI. CDR3 in DNA: TGTGCCAGCTCGGGGGACAGGTTCAATCAGCCCCAGCATTTT. Its translation: CASSGDRFNQPQHF.

This chain uses TRBV29-1 with TRBJ2-3, with D tentatively TRBD1 (7 bases). The germline CDR1 and CDR2 sequences are SQVTM and ANQGSEA. The CDR3 has 14 amino acids. V lost 6 bases, J lost 5 bases, and 18 bases lay in between. The chain's CDR3 is CSVARAQGGDTQYF. The CDR3 nucleotides read TGCAGCGTCGCCCGTGCTCAGGGGGGAGATACGCAGTATTTT.

The V gene is TRBV19, the J gene TRBJ1-1, with D unresolved. This CDR3 spans 12 amino acids. The germline CDR1 and CDR2 sequences are LNHDA and SQIVND (reference sequence). Trimming took 1 base from V and 7 from J, leaving 7 bases between them. The DNA of the CDR3 is TGTGCCAGTAGTATAGGTCGGTTTGAAGCTTTCTTT. This sequence encodes CASSIGRFEAFF.

The chain carries TRBV5-4 and TRBJ1-3, with D maybe TRBD1 (6 bases). V was clipped by 6 bases and J by 4 bases, with 11 bases between them. The germline V gene has CDR1 SGHNT and CDR2 YYREEE (reference sequence). CDR3 length: 13 residues. CDR3 protein: CASNLDRGNTIYF. CDR3 in DNA: TGTGCCAGCAACCTAGACAGGGGAAACACCATATATTTT.

This CDR3 reads CASSVAPGEEQETQYF. CDR3 bases: TGTGCCAGCAGCGTAGCTCCGGGGGAGGAACAAGAGACCCAGTACTTC. V and J are TRBV9 and TRBJ2-5; tentatively, D is TRBD2 (6 bases). Per the germline V gene, CDR1 is SGDLS and CDR2 is YYNGEE. The V gene lost 0 bases and the J gene lost 2 bases, with 14 bases spanning the gap. The CDR3 has 16 amino acids.

V and J are TRBV9 and TRBJ2-6; 9 bases line up with TRBD1. V lost 0 bases and J lost 1; bases outside the gene matches: 20. From germline, CDR1 is SGDLS and CDR2 YYNGEE. This CDR3 has 23 residues. As DNA, the CDR3 is TGTGCCAGCAGCGTAGGCGGTATTGGGACAGGGAAAAGGGCGGGTTCTGGGGCCAACGTCCTGACTTTC. It yields the protein CASSVGGIGTGKRAGSGANVLTF.

The chain couples TRBV29-1 to TRBJ1-1; D is ambiguous. Germline V gene lookup returns CDR1 SQVTM and CDR2 ANQGSEA. This CDR3 has 11 residues. V was cut by 5 bases and J by 6 bases, with 10 bases left in between. The CDR3 protein is CSVHSQAEAFF. As DNA, the CDR3 is TGCAGCGTTCACAGTCAAGCTGAAGCTTTCTTT.

The chain uses TRBV19 and TRBJ1-2, with 12 nucleotides matching TRBD1. Germline V gene sequence: CDR1 LNHDA, CDR2 SQIVND (reference sequence). The CDR3 is made up of 13 amino acids. V was clipped by 11 bases and J by 7 bases; unmatched bases: 8. CDR3 sequence (DNA): TGTGCCGGCCGGGACAGGGGGCTGGGTGGCTACACCTTC. Amino acids: CAGRDRGLGGYTF.

J is TRBJ2-5 and V is TRBV6-6, with no clear D. Germline V lookup: CDR1 MNHNY, CDR2 SVGAGI (reference sequence). The CDR3 is 15 amino acids. V was cut by 6 bases and J by 6 bases, with 20 bases left in between. The CDR3 sequence: CASSPLRTDEKTQYF. The CDR3 DNA reads TGTGCCAGCAGCCCACTACGGACGGACGAAAAGACCCAGTACTTC.

The rearrangement joins TRBV6-5 to TRBJ1-5; weak D call: TRBD1 (6 bases). V was pared by 6 bases and J by 4 bases, with 13 bases between. The germline CDR1 and CDR2 sequences are MNHEY and SVGAGI. The CDR3 has 14 residues. The CDR3 nucleotides are TGTGCCAGCAGCCCCTGGACAGCTAATCAGCCCCAGCATTTT. Translation: CASSPWTANQPQHF.

This clone was seen a few times. This chain connects TRBV5-1 to TRBJ1-6; D perhaps matches TRBD1 (5 bases). The V end was cut by 5 bases, the J end by 5 bases, with 11 bases between. CDR3 length: 14 amino acids. Germline V CDR1 and CDR2: SGHRS, YFSETQ. Here the CDR3 DNA reads TGCGCCAGCAGGGGGGAACCGGATAATTCACCCCTCCACTTT. Translation gives CASRGEPDNSPLHF. Supplemented by reference TRBV5-1 and TRBJ1-6, the full variable domain reads KAGVTQTPRYLIKTRGQQVTLSCSPISGHRSVSWYQQTPGQGLQFLFEYFSETQRNKGNFPGRFSGRQFSNSRSEMNVSTLELGDSALYLCASRGEPDNSPLHFGNGTRLTVT.

The V gene is TRBV28, the J gene TRBJ1-4; D gene uncertain. V was cut by 5 bases and J by 0 bases, with 10 bases left in between. Germline CDR1 is MDHEN and CDR2 is SYDVKM. This CDR3 is built from 15 residues. This CDR3 is CASSRMGTTNEKLFF. The CDR3 nucleotides read TGTGCCAGCAGTAGGATGGGGACAACTAATGAAAAACTGTTTTTT.

The gene calls are TRBV27 and TRBJ2-7; TRBD2 matches 10 bases. Losses at the gene ends were 4 bases for V and 2 bases for J; bases not matched to a gene: 5. The germline gives CDR1 MNHEY, CDR2 SMNVEV (reference sequence). This CDR3 has 15 amino acids. CDR3 DNA sequence: TGTGCCAGCAGTTGGTCCAGCGGGAGGGCCTACGAGCAGTACTTC. This encodes CASSWSSGRAYEQYF.

This chain joins TRBV5-1 and TRBJ2-1; TRBD1 aligns across 7 bases. The trim removed 4 bases at V and 7 bases at J, leaving 8 bases unmatched. Germline loops: CDR1 SGHRS, CDR2 YFSETQ. CDR3 length equals 14 residues. CDR3 DNA: TGCGCCAGCAGCGAAGGGGGCCCGCTTAATGAGCAGTTCTTC. Protein sequence: CASSEGGPLNEQFF.

The gene calls are TRBV18 and TRBJ1-5, with D possibly TRBD1 on 5 matching bases. V lost 4 bases and J lost 2, with 15 bases in between. The CDR3 is 16 amino acids. Germline CDR1 is KGHSH and CDR2 is LQKENI. The CDR3 nucleotides are TGTGCCAGCTCACTCCAGGGAAATGGGGGCAATCAGCCCCAGCATTTT. Amino acid sequence: CASSLQGNGGNQPQHF.

The rearrangement joins TRBV7-2 to TRBJ2-3; D remains ambiguous. Germline V lookup: CDR1 SGHTA, CDR2 FQGNSA. Trimming left V 5 bases short and J 0 bases short, with 12 bases between. The CDR3 has 15 residues. The CDR3 nucleotides read TGTGCCAGCAGCGCGTACACACGGAGCACAGATACGCAGTATTTT. It is translated as CASSAYTRSTDTQYF. Full variable domain (outside the CDR3, taken from reference TRBV7-2 and TRBJ2-3): GAGVSQSPSNKVTEKGKDVELRCDPISGHTALYWYRQSLGQGLEFLIYFQGNSAPDKSGLPSDRFSAERTGGSVSTLTIQRTQQEDSAVYLCASSAYTRSTDTQYFGPGTRLTVL.

This clone was seen a few times. This chain uses TRBV6-1 with TRBJ1-2; D gene unclear. This CDR3 comprises 13 residues. V lost 2 bases to trimming and J lost 5 bases, with 9 bases between them. The germline gives CDR1 MNHNS, CDR2 SASEGT. CDR3 nucleotide sequence: TGTGCCAGCAGTGAAAGGAGGCATTATGGCTACACCTTC. The encoded protein is CASSERRHYGYTF.

This clone was detected only once. This sequence joins TRBV6-1 and TRBJ2-3; D remains ambiguous. The CDR3 has 15 residues. The V end lost 11 bases, the J end lost 0 bases, and 18 bases lay between the germline ends. Germline loops: CDR1 MNHNS, CDR2 SASEGT. CDR3 nucleotides: TGTGCCGGCTCAACTCGGCGGCCTAGCACAGATACGCAGTATTTT. Amino acids: CAGSTRRPSTDTQYF.

The rearrangement links TRBV7-2 to TRBJ2-2; TRBD1 is a possible D gene (5 bases). Germline V lookup: CDR1 SGHTA, CDR2 FQGNSA. The V gene lost 7 bases and the J gene lost 4 bases, with 19 bases spanning the gap. The CDR3 has 16 residues. The CDR3 DNA reads TGTGCCAGCACTAAATGGGCCCTAGGGGCCACCGGGGAGCTGTTTTTT. Its translation: CASTKWALGATGELFF.

The chain has TRBV7-3 and TRBJ2-7; D not certain. The length of the CDR3 is 16 residues. V lost 5 bases and J lost 0, with 17 bases in between. Looked up from germline, CDR1 is SGHTA and CDR2 is FQGTGA. The CDR3 protein is CASSPVLARISYEQYF. In nucleotides, the CDR3 is TGTGCCAGCAGCCCTGTTTTAGCCCGGATCTCCTACGAGCAGTACTTC.

The V and J genes are TRBV7-2 and TRBJ2-3; D could derive from TRBD1 or TRBD2 (6 bases each). This CDR3 is built from 17 residues. Germline CDR1 is SGHTA and CDR2 is FQGNSA. V lost 3 bases and J 1 base, leaving 17 bases between the germline ends. CDR3 coding DNA: TGTGCCAGCAGCTTTCGGGTAGGGGGGCGTGGCACAGATACGCAGTATTTT. Amino acid sequence: CASSFRVGGRGTDTQYF.

The chain uses TRBV4-2 and TRBJ2-3; D may be TRBD1 (5 bases). From germline, CDR1 is LGHNA and CDR2 YNFKEQ. Trimming cost V 0 bases and J 2 bases, with 15 bases left between them. This CDR3 comprises 17 residues. DNA of the CDR3: TGTGCCAGCAGCCAAGAAGGAAAGGGGCACCCCACAGATACGCAGTATTTT. It yields the protein CASSQEGKGHPTDTQYF.

The chain joins TRBV18 to TRBJ2-3, with 7 nucleotides matching TRBD1. Germline V gene lookup returns CDR1 KGHSH and CDR2 LQKENI. This CDR3 is 15 amino acids long. The trim removed 4 bases at V and 4 bases at J, leaving 8 bases unmatched. The CDR3 sequence: CASSLFLDRSDTQYF. The CDR3 DNA is TGTGCCAGCTCACTTTTCTTGGACAGGTCAGATACGCAGTATTTT.

The chain is built from TRBV30 and TRBJ2-3; the match to TRBD1 covers 8 bases. V lost 5 bases to trimming and J lost 1 base; unmatched junction nucleotides: 5. CDR3 size: 14 residues. In germline, CDR1 is GTSNPN, CDR2 SVGIG (reference sequence). CDR3 in amino acids: CAWGTGQGTDTQYF. The CDR3 DNA is TGTGCCTGGGGAACGGGACAGGGCACAGATACGCAGTATTTT. The entire variable domain, with the rest obtained from reference TRBV30 and TRBJ2-3, is as follows: SQTIHQWPATLVQPVGSPLSLECTVEGTSNPNLYWYRQAAGRGLQLLFYSVGIGQISSEVPQNLSASRPQDRQFILSSKKLLLSDSGFYLCAWGTGQGTDTQYFGPGTRLTVL.

The chain joins TRBV21-1 to TRBJ2-5; TRBD2 is the table's D call, not checked against the DNA. TRBV21-1 is tagged as a pseudogene. This CDR3 contains 22 residues. The CDR3 DNA is TGTGCCAGCAGCAAGGTTTGGTGGACTAGCGGGAGTTGGAGGGTGGGTTGGGAGACCCAGTACTTC. Translating gives CASSKVWWTSGSWRVGWETQYF.